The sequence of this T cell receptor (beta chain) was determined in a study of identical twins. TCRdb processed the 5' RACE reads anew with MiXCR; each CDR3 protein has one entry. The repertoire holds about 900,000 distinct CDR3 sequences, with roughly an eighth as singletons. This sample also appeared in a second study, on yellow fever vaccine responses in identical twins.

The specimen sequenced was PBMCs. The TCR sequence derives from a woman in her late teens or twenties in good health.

The chain's CDR3 is CATSDPQDVGVGYTF. CDR3 DNA: TGTGCCACCAGTGACCCACAGGACGTAGGAGTCGGCTACACCTTC. The chain has TRBV24-1 and TRBJ1-2; TRBD1 might be the D (5 bases). CDR1 is KGHDR, CDR2 SFDVKD, per germline. The length of the CDR3 is 15 residues. V lost 4 bases, J lost 8 bases, and 19 bases lay in between.